This T cell receptor beta chain was recovered during a study of cytomegalovirus exposure and HLA in healthy donors. This PCR relied on a set of 60 Vbeta primers and 13 Jbeta primers. Original analysis: A later analysis tallied some 84 million unique TCR beta chains, 9.5 million to 14 million of them shared. Libraries were prepared by immunoSEQ multiplex PCR; TCRdb keeps only in-frame clonotypes and omits some of them. V, J and clone size derive from that table, while D and trimming were established from the DNA sequence. The profile shows around 180,000 clones, 84% of them singletons. This CDR3 is built from 15 residues. With 4 bases clipped from V and 5 bases from J, the junction kept 1 base outside the gene matches. Germline loops: CDR1 SNHLY, CDR2 FYNNEI. Study-level points and caveats: Under in vitro conditions, a few CMV-associated chains were confirmed as specific for CMV antigens. Fewer N-insertions (relative to the 666-donor mean) were reportedly seen in an Asian-associated ancestry cluster in a later analysis.

This clone was seen only once. Its antigen is unknown. The origin of this receptor is a girl aged 2 to 9 in good health and CMV-seropositive. The V and J genes are TRBV2 and TRBJ2-3; 15 bases agree with TRBD2. Material for sequencing was PBMCs. CDR3 residues: CASSGTSGGGDTQYF. The CDR3 nucleotides read TGTGCCAGCAGTGGGACTAGCGGGGGGGGAGATACGCAGTATTTT.